A single sample gave rise to the 10 T cell receptor beta chains below, sequenced in a study of blood T cell repertoires in COVID-19 (dated by TCRdb to 2018 to 2021). Library method: the immunoSEQ multiplex PCR assay. Not all clones reach the TCRdb copy of this immuneACCESS table, which keeps in-frame sequences only. Checked studies attribute under half of the gap to unresolved V genes and leave the rest unexplained. The sample profile shows under 300,000 clones; about nine tenths of them were found once. Around 0.83% of the sample rests with the top ten. The sample taken for sequencing was peripheral blood. Receptors originate from a man aged 25 to 40 with COVID-19, enrolled during active disease.

The CDR3: CSVSRTESNQPQHF. The CDR3 coding sequence is TGCAGCGTTTCCCGGACAGAAAGCAATCAGCCCCAGCATTTT. The genes are TRBV29-1 and TRBJ1-5; TRBD1 might be the D (6 bases). Deletions cut 5 bases from V and 1 base from J, with 12 bases between. The CDR3 length is 14 residues. Germline V CDR1 and CDR2: SQVTM, ANQGSEA.

V is TRBV20-1 and J is TRBJ1-2; the D gene is possibly TRBD1 (5 bases). Germline V gives CDR1 DFQATT, CDR2 SNEGSKA (reference sequence). V lost 3 bases to trimming and J lost 3 bases, with 14 bases between them. CDR3 size: 14 residues. CDR3 residues: CSASPVDTHYGYTF. Written as DNA, the CDR3 is TGCAGTGCTAGTCCGGTGGACACACACTATGGCTACACCTTC.

This clone was observed once. J is TRBJ1-6 and V is TRBV9; TRBD1 might be the D (5 bases). Per germline, CDR1 SGDLS and CDR2 YYNGEE. V was trimmed by 0 bases and J by 5 bases, leaving 6 bases between them. This CDR3 is 14 amino acids long. The CDR3 here is CASSVEGDNSPLHF. CDR3 DNA: TGTGCCAGCAGCGTAGAAGGGGATAATTCACCCCTCCACTTT.

This clone has only one observation. The chain couples TRBV19 to TRBJ2-1; 7 bases agree with TRBD2. The junction had 3 bases not matched to a gene; V was cut back by 0 bases and J by 4 bases. Germline values: CDR1 LNHDA, CDR2 SQIVND (reference sequence). The CDR3 spans 15 residues. As DNA, the CDR3 is TGTGCCAGTAGTATAGATGATAGCGGGTACAATGAGCAGTTCTTC. Translation: CASSIDDSGYNEQFF.

The CDR3: CASSPRGGRGEETQYF. The DNA of the CDR3 is TGTGCCAGCAGCCCCCGGGGGGGGAGGGGAGAAGAGACCCAGTACTTC. The chain has TRBV5-4 and TRBJ2-5; TRBD2 agrees at 8 bases. This CDR3 contains 16 residues. Germline-derived CDR1 and CDR2 are SGHNT and YYREEE (reference sequence). Losses at the gene ends were 4 bases for V and 3 bases for J; bases not matched to a gene: 11.

The sample holds one count of this clone. The chain combines TRBV27 with TRBJ1-5, with D uncertain. V shed 6 bases and J shed 0 bases, with 18 bases lying between them. Germline V gives CDR1 MNHEY, CDR2 SMNVEV (reference sequence). The CDR3 has 17 amino acids. The CDR3 DNA reads as TGTGCCAGCAGGTCCTCGTTCCTCGTACATAGCAATCAGCCCCAGCATTTT. Its translation is CASRSSFLVHSNQPQHF.

The chain joins TRBV10-2 to TRBJ2-7; 15 bases fit TRBD2. The CDR3 is made up of 14 amino acids. Trimming cost V 5 bases and J 5 bases; bases outside gene matches: 1. Germline V gives CDR1 WSHSY, CDR2 SAAADI. The CDR3 loop reads CASSRTSGGDEQYF. The CDR3 nucleotides read TGCGCCAGCAGTAGGACTAGCGGGGGGGACGAGCAGTACTTC.

The V gene is TRBV10-1, the J gene TRBJ1-6; D is uncertain. V lost 5 bases and J 0 bases, leaving 8 bases between the germline ends. Germline CDR1 WNHNN, CDR2 SYGVQD (reference sequence). The CDR3 runs to 15 residues. The DNA for the CDR3 is TGCGCCAGCAGTCCGGAGAGCTCCTATAATTCACCCCTCCACTTT. This gives the protein CASSPESSYNSPLHF.

The gene calls are TRBV6-5 and TRBJ1-2, with TRBD1 matching over 8 bases. The germline V gene encodes CDR1 MNHEY and CDR2 SVGAGI. This CDR3 contains 15 residues. J was trimmed by 8 bases and V by 6 bases; bases with no gene match: 14. DNA for the CDR3: TGTGCCAGCAGGAGGACAGGGTGGCTCGACGAGGGCTACACCTTC. Its translation is CASRRTGWLDEGYTF.

In nucleotides, the CDR3 is TGTGCCAGCAGTTACCGGACAGGGGACTATGGCTACACCTTC. As protein: CASSYRTGDYGYTF. This chain links TRBV27 with TRBJ1-2; 9 nucleotides agree with TRBD1. CDR3 length: 14 residues. CDR1 MNHEY and CDR2 SMNVEV come from the germline V gene (reference sequence). V gave up 4 bases and J gave up 3 bases; unmatched junction bases: 3.